This T cell receptor beta chain appears in the sequencing data of a study of cytomegalovirus exposure and HLA in healthy donors. The PCR used 60 Vbeta and 13 Jbeta primers. Authors' methods: The authors later counted about 80 million unique TCR beta chains, roughly 10 million of them shared. The repertoire was sequenced with immunoSEQ multiplex PCR; TCRdb's copy has only in-frame clones and lacks some. From that table come the V and J calls and clone size; the DNA was used to work out D and trimming. The sample carries 150,000 to 250,000 clones, around 80% recorded once. Looked up from germline, CDR1 is MNHNS and CDR2 is SASEGT. The CDR3 totals 12 residues. The germline V and J ends were trimmed by 10 bases and 3 bases, with 11 bases remaining between them.

Input material: PBMCs. The chain couples TRBV6-1 to TRBJ2-3, with TRBD2 as a possible D gene (7 bases). This receptor was taken from a young man in good health and CMV-seronegative. The CDR3 reads CANEGGTDTQYF. In DNA form, the CDR3 reads TGTGCCAACGAGGGGGGGACAGATACGCAGTATTTT.